This is a list of T cell receptor beta chains from one sample in a study of cytomegalovirus exposure and HLA in healthy donors. The assay was immunoSEQ multiplex PCR, and TCRdb's table has in-frame clones only and misses some. The repertoire has roughly 130,000 clones, 70% to 90% of them found once; the top ten carry around 0.51%. The sample comprised PBMCs. The origin of the receptors is a woman aged 40 to 50 in good health and CMV-seronegative. CDR3s include the opening cysteine and the closing phenylalanine or tryptophan. A D gene is named only where the DNA matches it firmly. Some rows mark clone size as missing; the rest say once, few, many or name a class of expanded clone.

>16|TRBV11-2|-|TRBD2|TRBJ2-7
TGTGCCAGCAGCCCCGACCACATAGCGGGACGGTACGAGCAGTACTTC
CASSPDHIAGRYEQYF
>15|TRBV7-9|-|-|TRBJ2-5
TGTGCCAGCAGCCCCAACCCCGCAGGACAAGAGACCCAGTACTTC
CASSPNPAGQETQYF
>13|TRBV30|-|TRBD1|TRBJ1-4
TGTGCCTGGAGTACTCAGGGGGGTGAAAAACTGTTTTTT
CAWSTQGGEKLFF
>15|TRBV4-3|-|TRBD1|TRBJ1-5
TGCGCCAGCAGCCCCCAAACAGGGGGTTATCAGCCCCAGCATTTT
CASSPQTGGYQPQHF
>15|TRBV27|-|TRBD1|TRBJ1-6
TGTGCCAGCAGTAGAAAGGGACAGACAAATTCACCCCTCCACTTT
CASSRKGQTNSPLHF
>10|TRBV6-6|-|-|TRBJ1-5
TGTGCCAGCGGGAGTCAGCCCCAGCATTTT
CASGSQPQHF
>15|TRBV28|-|-|TRBJ1-2
TGTGCCAGCAGTACCCCCAGAAAATCAAGCTATGGCTACACCTTC
CASSTPRKSSYGYTF
>11|TRBV20-1|-|-|TRBJ2-1
TGCAGTGCTAGGCTTAGCGATGAGCAGTTCTTC
CSARLSDEQFF
>14|TRBV5-6|-|TRBD1|TRBJ2-5
TGTGCCAGCAGCCCGGGACAGGTCGGCGAGACCCAGTACTTC
CASSPGQVGETQYF
>17|TRBV29-1|-|TRBD2|TRBJ2-1
TGCAGCGTTGAGCCGCTAGCGGGAGTGGGCTCCTACAATGAGCAGTTCTTC
CSVEPLAGVGSYNEQFF
>13|TRBV7-9|-|TRBD1|TRBJ1-2
TGTGCCAGCAGCCAAACAGGGGAAGAAGGCTACACCTTC
CASSQTGEEGYTF
>15|TRBV19|-|TRBD2|TRBJ2-1
TGTGCCAGTAGCTCCGGGACTAGCCTTGGCAATGAGCAGTTCTTC
CASSSGTSLGNEQFF
>15|TRBV6-1|-|TRBD1|TRBJ2-7
TGTGCCAGCAGGGGGAATCCGGGACAGGGCTACGAGCAGTACTTC
CASRGNPGQGYEQYF
>15|TRBV6-6|few|TRBD1|TRBJ1-1
TGTGCCAGCAGGAAAGTCGGACAGGGGGCCGCTGAAGCTTTCTTT
CASRKVGQGAAEAFF
>15|TRBV25-1|-|-|TRBJ1-1
TGTGCCAGCAGTGAATGGGGCAGGGTTAACACTGAAGCTTTCTTT
CASSEWGRVNTEAFF
>14|TRBV7-2|-|TRBD1|TRBJ1-4
TGTGCCAGCAGCTTAGAAGGGGGCTTGGGAAAACTGTTTTTT
CASSLEGGLGKLFF
>12|TRBV5-1|-|-|TRBJ2-5
TGCGCCAGCAGCAGTAGCGAGGAGACCCAGTACTTC
CASSSSEETQYF
>16|TRBV9|-|-|TRBJ2-7
TGTGCCAGCAGCGTAGCCCCTCAGACAGGCTCCTACGAGCAGTACTTC
CASSVAPQTGSYEQYF
>16|TRBV6-1|-|TRBD1|TRBJ2-7
TGTGCCAGCAGTGAATTCCCCCCGGGACAGGGCGTGGAGCAGTACTTC
CASSEFPPGQGVEQYF
>14|TRBV5-1|-|-|TRBJ2-5
TGCGCCAGCAGCTTCTTCGGGGATACGGAGACCCAGTACTTC
CASSFFGDTETQYF
>16|TRBV6-6|-|TRBD1|TRBJ1-2
TGTGCCAGCAGCCTTCGAGGGGGCGGATCCTACTATGGCTACACCTTC
CASSLRGGGSYYGYTF
>14|TRBV30|-|-|TRBJ1-5
TGTGCCTGGAGCCCCAGCGTCCTCAATCAGCCCCAGCATTTT
CAWSPSVLNQPQHF
>15|TRBV11-3|-|TRBD1|TRBJ2-7
TGTGCCAGCAGCCTCGCCGGGACAGGGTCCTACGAGCAGTACTTC
CASSLAGTGSYEQYF
>16|TRBV7-6|-|TRBD1|TRBJ1-4
TGTGCCAGCAGCTTAGCGCCGGGACAGTTTAATGAAAAACTGTTTTTT
CASSLAPGQFNEKLFF
>16|TRBV19|-|-|TRBJ2-2
TGTGCCAGTAAGGGGATTTGGGATTTGAACACCGGGGAGCTGTTTTTT
CASKGIWDLNTGELFF
>16|TRBV7-2|-|-|TRBJ2-2
TGTGCCAGCAGCCGGGGGGCTAGCGGCTTCACCGGGGAGCTGTTTTTT
CASSRGASGFTGELFF
>15|TRBV6-5|-|TRBD1|TRBJ1-4
TGTGCCAGCAGTTCGCTACAGGGGGCAGGAGAAAAACTGTTTTTT
CASSSLQGAGEKLFF
>14|TRBV6-5|once|TRBD2|TRBJ2-3
TGTGCCAGCAGTTACGGGAGGGGTGCAGATACGCAGTATTTT
CASSYGRGADTQYF
>14|TRBV7-9|-|-|TRBJ1-2
TGTGCCAGCAGCCGCCGGGGTCTTGACTATGGCTACACCTTC
CASSRRGLDYGYTF
>15|TRBV6-1|once|TRBD1|TRBJ1-4
TGTGCCAGCAGACGGACAGGGTCAACTAATGAAAAACTGTTTTTT
CASRRTGSTNEKLFF
>16|TRBV6-5|-|TRBD2|TRBJ2-1
TGTGCCAGCAGTTACCCGGCCGGGACTAGCGTCGGTGAGCAGTTCTTC
CASSYPAGTSVGEQFF
>13|TRBV30|-|-|TRBJ2-7
TGTGCCTGGGGCAAACAGGGTATCTACGAGCAGTACTTC
CAWGKQGIYEQYF
>14|TRBV5-5|-|-|TRBJ2-2
TGTGCCAGCAGCCTCCAAGACAGGCCCCGGGAGCTGTTTTTT
CASSLQDRPRELFF
>14|TRBV18|-|-|TRBJ2-7
TGTGCCAGCTCACCATTACAGGTCACCTACGAGCAGTACTTC
CASSPLQVTYEQYF
>13|TRBV28|-|-|TRBJ2-5
TGTGCCAGCTCCCCAGCGGGTGAAGAGACCCAGTACTTC
CASSPAGEETQYF
>14|TRBV7-8|-|-|TRBJ2-5
TGTGCCAGCAGCTTAGGCGGCAGGGCGGAGACCCAGTACTTC
CASSLGGRAETQYF
>14|TRBV11-2|-|TRBD1|TRBJ2-7
TGTGCCAGCAGAAGGACAGGGCCGCCGGGCGAGCAGTACTTC
CASRRTGPPGEQYF
>15|TRBV5-6|-|TRBD2|TRBJ2-3
TGTGCCAGCAGCTTGACTAGCGGGAATGCAGATACGCAGTATTTT
CASSLTSGNADTQYF
>15|TRBV5-1|-|-|TRBJ2-2
TGCGCCAGCAGCTTGCCGGGGGCGAACACCGGGGAGCTGTTTTTT
CASSLPGANTGELFF